The 5 T cell receptor beta chains in this list originate from one sample, sequenced in a study of quantifying T cell responses using KT2 cells. Study information: RNA was reverse transcribed with TCR alpha and beta constant-region primers.

A single-stranded UMI oligo with SP2 sequence was ligated to cDNA 3' ends. First-round PCR used 4 cycles and beta primers RC1.1 and RC1.2 covering TRBC1 and TRBC2. TCRdb re-derived calls from the UMI-ligation and nested PCR reads in MiXCR, one entry per CDR3 protein. The sample shows approximately 54,000 distinct CDR3 sequences, around 10% of them seen only once. Sample: PBMCs spiked with cells of the T cell clone KT2. Every receptor here comes from a human donor.

The CDR3 DNA is TGTGCCATCAGCCAAGTAGGGGTTGAGCAGCCCCAGCATTTT. Translating it yields CAISQVGVEQPQHF. The genes are TRBV10-3 and TRBJ1-5; perhaps TRBD1 as D (5 bases). Trimming left V 6 bases short and J 7 bases short, with 16 bases between. The CDR3 sequence is 14 residues long. Germline CDR1 and CDR2: ENHRY and SYGVKD.

This chain joins TRBV7-9 and TRBJ2-7; no clear D. CDR3 length: 12 amino acids. Germline CDR1 reads SEHNR; CDR2 reads FQNEAQ (reference sequence). Trimming took off 5 bases at V and 3 bases at J, with 8 bases between the two ends. In DNA form, the CDR3 reads TGTGCCAGCAGCCAAACCGGCTACGAGCAGTACTTC. This translates into CASSQTGYEQYF.

This clonotype occurred many times. The chain joins TRBV29-1 to TRBJ1-1, with D perhaps TRBD1 (5 bases). CDR1 SQVTM and CDR2 ANQGSEA come from the germline V gene. The length of the CDR3 is 12 residues. V lost 4 bases to trimming and J lost 0 bases, with 6 bases between them. DNA for the CDR3: TGCAGCGTTGGACAGCTGAACACTGAAGCTTTCTTT. It codes for CSVGQLNTEAFF.

This clonotype was seen at least ten times. The rearrangement uses TRBV20-1 and TRBJ2-1; TRBD2 matches at 10 bases. This CDR3 is 14 amino acids long. Germline CDR1 DFQATT, CDR2 SNEGSKA (reference sequence). With 1 base clipped from V and 7 bases from J, the junction kept 4 bases outside the gene matches. DNA for the CDR3: TGCAGTGCTAGAGCACTAGCGGGGTTGAATGAGCAGTTCTTC. As protein: CSARALAGLNEQFF.

Only a few counts were recorded for this clonotype. The chain couples TRBV3-1 to TRBJ2-7; 7 nucleotides align to TRBD2. The CDR3 has 15 residues. The germline CDR1 and CDR2 sequences are LGHDT and YNNKEL (reference sequence). V shed 1 base, J shed 4 bases, and the junction held 7 bases outside the gene matches. The CDR3 protein is CASSQGVAGAYEQYF. The CDR3, as DNA: TGTGCCAGCAGCCAAGGAGTCGCGGGAGCGTACGAGCAGTACTTC.